This TCR beta chain was recovered during a study of CD8 T cells in Susac syndrome. For the study at large: Susac syndrome patients were untreated, on corticosteroids with some adding intravenous immunoglobulin, or on intravenous immunoglobulin only.

The germline V gene has CDR1 SEHNR and CDR2 FQNEAQ (reference sequence). The germline V and J ends were trimmed by 5 bases and 0 bases, with 11 bases remaining between them. The CDR3 consists of 15 residues. While CD8+ and CD4+ T cells were isolated negatively, TEMRA cells were enriched by FACS. RNA totalling roughly 0.5 to 1 ug underwent reverse transcription with random hexamers. Each CDR3 protein gets one entry after TCRdb re-called the immunoSEQ multiplex PCR reads with MiXCR. The sample has some 150,000 distinct CDR3 sequences, more than 85% seen once. Sequencing used CD4+ T cells from PBMCs. The rearrangement joins TRBV7-9 to TRBJ2-1; D is perhaps TRBD1 or TRBD2 (6 bases each). This TCR derives from a human donor with Susac syndrome. DNA of the CDR3: TGTGCCAGCAGCGATAGGGGGGCCTCCTACAATGAGCAGTTCTTC. Its translation is CASSDRGASYNEQFF.